This T cell receptor (beta chain) was sequenced during a study of blood T cells in healthy people across ages. This clonotype was counted only a few times. Its target is unknown. Combining a sample-barcoded 5' primer with a J-beta primer mix, a second PCR ran for 7 to 11 cycles. Every cDNA molecule bore a tag from a template-switch adaptor containing 12 random nucleotides. MiXCR, run by TCRdb on the 5' RACE reads, gives a single entry per CDR3 protein. The sample contains more than 1,000,000 distinct CDR3 sequences, approximately 25% of which appear only once. The study, taken as a whole, reports: Across samples, TCR beta diversity tracked strongly with naive T cell percentage.

Each donor's blood draw was roughly 10 milliliters of peripheral blood. Germline V gene sequence: CDR1 MDHEN, CDR2 SYDVKM. CDR3 length equals 17 residues. After removal of 2 bases from V and 3 bases from J, the junction contained 10 bases not matched to a gene. The same sample was also used in a study of T cells of mothers and their children. That publication notes: The extracted RNA was employed in its entirety for cDNA synthesis, at roughly 1.5 ug per 15 ul.

The chain is built from TRBV28 and TRBJ2-7; TRBD1 aligns across 10 bases. Sequenced: blood. The TCR was taken from a girl aged 2-10 years in good health. The CDR3 loop is CASSLRPRRTGGYEQYF. In DNA, the CDR3 is TGTGCCAGCAGTTTAAGGCCTCGTCGGACAGGGGGCTACGAGCAGTACTTC.